Listed below are T cell receptor beta chains from one sample, sequenced in a study of immune cell composition in non-small cell lung cancer. Measured with immunoSEQ multiplex PCR; TCRdb has only the in-frame clones, and not every one. The sample has approximately 15,000 clones, over 75% seen once. The source material was lung tumor tissue. These receptors were taken from a human donor with non-small cell lung cancer. Both conserved end residues are part of each CDR3. Size values are once, few and many counts, or a class for expanded clones, and some rows have none.

size,V,J,CDR3
NA,TRBV5-1,TRBJ2-3,CASSLSRGIGDTQYF
NA,TRBV7-3,TRBJ2-1,CASSLTPGGLVNNEQFF
NA,TRBV28,TRBJ1-5,CASSAGGRDSNQPQHF
NA,TRBV7-2,TRBJ2-4,CASSLGGSLNIQYF
NA,TRBV28,TRBJ1-3,CASSPAYRTGSGNTIYF
NA,TRBV12-2,TRBJ2-3,CASRRNPTSGSGETDTQYF
NA,TRBV27,TRBJ2-7,CASSLFASGRNKQYF
few,TRBV2,TRBJ2-5,CASSRMVLAALDQYF
few,TRBV14,TRBJ2-1,CASSQKGGTSLRKQFF
NA,TRBV11-2,TRBJ2-7,CASSIGTGSWYEQYF
NA,TRBV19,TRBJ1-5,CASSKRDREDQPQHF
NA,TRBV7-8,TRBJ2-7,CASSSRDSRGAVQYF
few,TRBV9,TRBJ2-1,CASSVEGSGGLAGEGEQFF
NA,TRBV9,TRBJ2-7,CASSVGLAGGFYEQYF
NA,TRBV30,NA,CAWSSPGLAGGFSYEQYF
NA,TRBV11-2,TRBJ1-1,CASPPRTANTEAFF
NA,TRBV28,TRBJ1-1,CASSLGYTEAFF
once,TRBV27,TRBJ2-5,CASSLSRVETQYF
NA,TRBV28,TRBJ2-4,CASSLAGAKNIQYF
NA,TRBV30,TRBJ1-3,CARGGSGNTIYF
NA,TRBV19,TRBJ2-1,CASSAGPYNEQFF
NA,TRBV4-1,TRBJ2-1,CASSQEPYWATYNEQFF
NA,TRBV28,TRBJ2-7,CASSHPPYEQYF
once,TRBV6-6,TRBJ2-7,CASSPGLAISYEQYF
NA,TRBV7-9,TRBJ2-4,CASSRYFQQTLAKNIQYF
NA,TRBV25-1,TRBJ2-1,CASSAGTSGMSEQFF
NA,TRBV9,TRBJ2-7,CASSPSSGRSHEQYF
NA,TRBV5-4,TRBJ2-1,CASSLDPGVKNNEQFF
few,TRBV7-2,TRBJ2-1,CASSTSSGSGSNEQFF
NA,TRBV15,TRBJ1-4,CATSRELHTNEKLFF
NA,TRBV28,TRBJ1-5,CASGGGNNQPQHF
NA,TRBV14,TRBJ2-5,CASSLPGTGGEETQYF
NA,TRBV6-5,TRBJ2-1,CASSYRLAGGPDEQFF
NA,TRBV5-1,TRBJ2-7,CASSRTTSGGLYEQYF
NA,TRBV7-2,TRBJ2-2,CASSWGSSGELFF
NA,TRBV7-2,TRBJ1-1,CASSSLRNTEAFF